The 15 T cell receptor beta chains below come from one sample, sequenced in a study of blood T cell repertoires in COVID-19. Generated by immunoSEQ multiplex PCR, the TCRdb table keeps only in-frame clones and is missing some. The sample has over 150,000 clones; 70% to 90% are singletons. The sample was peripheral blood. The source is a man aged 60 to 69 with COVID-19, enrolled during active disease.

This chain links TRBV4-2 with TRBJ2-3, with 10 bases fitting TRBD2. Germline-derived CDR1 and CDR2 are LGHNA and YNFKEQ. V shed 4 bases and J 3 bases; nucleotides not matched to a gene: 7. This CDR3 contains 16 residues. The CDR3 reads CASSREVSGGTDTQYF. CDR3 sequence (DNA): TGTGCCAGCAGCCGGGAGGTTAGCGGGGGGACAGATACGCAGTATTTT.

The table lists this clone with a count of one. The V gene is TRBV28, the J gene TRBJ1-1; 10 bases fit TRBD1. This CDR3 region has 15 residues. CDR1 is MDHEN, CDR2 SYDVKM, per germline. Trimming cost V 6 bases and J 4 bases; bases outside gene matches: 8. CDR3: CASSQVDRGATEAFF. The CDR3 region has the DNA TGTGCCAGCAGCCAGGTGGACAGGGGGGCCACTGAAGCTTTCTTT.

The chain has TRBV15 and TRBJ2-5, with a tentative D call TRBD1 (7 bases). Germline assignment: CDR1 LNHNV and CDR2 YYDKDF (reference sequence). Trimming removed 0 bases from V and 4 bases from J, with 15 bases in between. The CDR3 has 16 residues. This CDR3 reads CATSREGQGGPETQYF. CDR3 in DNA: TGTGCCACCAGCAGAGAAGGGCAGGGGGGACCAGAGACCCAGTACTTC.

The chain uses TRBV18 and TRBJ2-7; possible D gene TRBD2, 5 bases. The germline gives CDR1 KGHSH, CDR2 LQKENI. V lost 3 bases and J 1 base, leaving 10 bases between the germline ends. The CDR3 loop spans 14 amino acids. The CDR3 is CASSPGVGSYEQYF. CDR3 DNA sequence: TGTGCCAGCTCACCCGGGGTTGGTTCCTACGAGCAGTACTTC.

Concerning this clone: The sample holds other DNA sequences that translate to the same CDR3. The chain couples TRBV18 to TRBJ2-1, with TRBD2 matching 7 bases. V was clipped by 6 bases and J by 8 bases; unmatched bases: 4. CDR1 and CDR2 (germline): KGHSH, LQKENI. CDR3 length equals 12 residues. The CDR3 is CASSSGGDEQFF. CDR3 coding DNA: TGTGCCAGCTCCTCTGGGGGGGATGAGCAGTTCTTC.

This chain joins TRBV4-3 and TRBJ2-7, with 10 bases aligning to TRBD2. Germline V gene sequence: CDR1 LGHNA, CDR2 YSLEER. The V gene end was trimmed by 1 base and the J gene end by 3 bases; junction bases not matched to a gene: 6. This CDR3 comprises 16 residues. The CDR3 DNA reads as TGCGCCAGCAGCCAAGGGGCAGCGGGGGGGATCTACGAGCAGTACTTC. This translates into CASSQGAAGGIYEQYF.

The chain uses TRBV28 and TRBJ1-2; the match to TRBD1 covers 7 bases. Germline values: CDR1 MDHEN, CDR2 SYDVKM. Unmatched junction bases numbered 12, after V lost 7 bases and J lost 7 bases. The CDR3 contains 14 residues. The CDR3 DNA sequence: TGTGCCAGCACACCCCCCCCAGGGGGTCTTGGCTACACCTTC. Its translation: CASTPPPGGLGYTF.

The chain recombines TRBV19 with TRBJ1-1; D possibly corresponds to TRBD1 (6 bases). V shed 4 bases and J shed 4 bases, with 13 bases lying between them. The CDR3 totals 14 residues. Germline CDR1 and CDR2: LNHDA and SQIVND (reference sequence). The CDR3 sequence is CASSTDLGGTEAFF. CDR3 sequence (DNA): TGTGCCAGTAGTACCGACCTAGGGGGCACTGAAGCTTTCTTT.

V and J are TRBV19 and TRBJ2-5; 8 bases are shared with TRBD1. Looked up from germline, CDR1 is LNHDA and CDR2 is SQIVND (reference sequence). CDR3 size: 14 residues. J lost 4 bases, V lost 10 bases, and 11 bases had no gene match. CDR3 loop: CATWGQGTGETQYF. CDR3 DNA: TGTGCCACCTGGGGGCAGGGGACAGGAGAGACCCAGTACTTC.

The sample holds one count of this clone. The CDR3 loop reads CASSATQGGSYNEQFF. The CDR3, as DNA: TGTGCCAGCAGCGCGACGCAGGGTGGCTCCTACAATGAGCAGTTCTTC. V usage is TRBV7-9 and J usage is TRBJ2-1; the D gene is possibly TRBD1 (5 bases). Germline-derived CDR1 and CDR2 are SEHNR and FQNEAQ (reference sequence). Trimming shortened V by 5 bases and J by 0 bases, and 14 bases separated the two germline ends. CDR3 length: 16 amino acids. Using reference TRBV7-9 and TRBJ2-1 for the parts outside the CDR3, the full variable domain is DTGVSQNPRHKITKRGQNVTFRCDPISEHNRLYWYRQTLGQGPEFLTYFQNEAQLEKSRLLSDRFSAERPKGSFSTLEIQRTEQGDSAMYLCASSATQGGSYNEQFFGPGTRLTVL.

CDR3 nucleotide sequence: TGTGCCAGCAGCTTGGGAGGGGGAGATGAAAAACTGTTTTTT. This sequence encodes CASSLGGGDEKLFF. The chain carries TRBV5-5 and TRBJ1-4, with D tentatively TRBD1 (6 bases). In germline, CDR1 is SGHKS, CDR2 YYEKEE (reference sequence). The CDR3 is 14 residues long. V was clipped by 0 bases and J by 6 bases, with 9 bases between them.

The table lists this clone with many counts. The chain has TRBV7-9 and TRBJ2-7; unclear D gene. CDR1 and CDR2 (germline): SEHNR, FQNEAQ (reference sequence). This CDR3 contains 15 residues. V shed 5 bases and J shed 2 bases, with 16 bases lying between them. Here the CDR3 DNA reads TGTGCCAGCAGCCGTTTGGGCGACAAGACCTACGAGCAGTACTTC. As protein: CASSRLGDKTYEQYF.

V is TRBV15 and J is TRBJ1-1, with 9 bases aligning to TRBD1. CDR3 length: 15 residues. The V gene end was trimmed by 0 bases and the J gene end by 6 bases; junction bases not matched to a gene: 5. Germline assignment: CDR1 LNHNV and CDR2 YYDKDF (reference sequence). CDR3 sequence: CATSREGQGLAEAFF. The CDR3 DNA is TGTGCCACCAGCAGAGAAGGACAGGGGTTGGCTGAAGCTTTCTTT.

This chain joins TRBV12-3 or TRBV12-4 and TRBJ2-4; D remains unclear. CDR3 length equals 12 residues. Trimming cost V 3 bases and J 7 bases, with 7 bases left between them. The CDR3 sequence is CASSFSSNIQYF. CDR3 nucleotides: TGTGCCAGCAGTTTTTCTTCGAACATTCAGTACTTC.

This clone was recorded a few times. V is TRBV7-2 and J is TRBJ1-1, with 8 bases aligning to TRBD1. V gave up 5 bases and J gave up 10 bases; unmatched junction bases: 6. CDR1 SGHTA and CDR2 FQGNSA come from the germline V gene. CDR3 length: 12 amino acids. The CDR3 DNA follows: TGTGCCAGCAGCAACACCGGACAGGGAGCTTTCTTT. Amino acid sequence: CASSNTGQGAFF. The whole variable domain, remainder taken from reference TRBV7-2 and TRBJ1-1, is GAGVSQSPSNKVTEKGKDVELRCDPISGHTALYWYRQSLGQGLEFLIYFQGNSAPDKSGLPSDRFSAERTGGSVSTLTIQRTQQEDSAVYLCASSNTGQGAFFGQGTRLTVV.